One and the same sample provided the 16 T cell receptor beta chains below, sequenced in a study of cytomegalovirus exposure and HLA in healthy donors. The primer mix had 60 Vbeta and 13 Jbeta primers. Sequencing used immunoSEQ multiplex PCR; TCRdb keeps in-frame clones, though not all of them. The data contain 150,000 to 200,000 clones, under 9.5% of them singletons. The sequenced sample consisted of PBMCs. These receptors all come from a woman aged 30 to 39 in good health and CMV-seropositive.

In DNA, the CDR3 is TGTGCCATCAGCGCAGGGGCGGGTAATGAAAAACTGTTTTTT. It translates to CAISAGAGNEKLFF. The genes are TRBV10-3 and TRBJ1-4, with TRBD1 as a possible D gene (6 bases). Trimming removed 6 bases from V and 4 bases from J, with 12 bases in between. Germline values: CDR1 ENHRY, CDR2 SYGVKD. The CDR3 totals 14 residues.

This clone showed up just a few times. V and J are TRBV14 and TRBJ2-7; D may be TRBD2 (7 bases). Germline CDR1 and CDR2: SGHDN and FVKESK. The CDR3 sequence is 14 residues long. With 4 bases removed from V and 2 bases from J, the gap between germline ends came to 12 bases. The CDR3 protein is CASSLGGGAYEQYF. DNA for the CDR3: TGTGCCAGCAGCCTAGGAGGGGGGGCCTACGAGCAGTACTTC.

Comment on this clone: Other DNA sequences in the sample encode the same CDR3. V gene TRBV5-1 combines with J gene TRBJ2-7, with 11 bases matching TRBD2. V trimming: 1 base; J trimming: 2 bases; junction bases outside the gene matches: 11. CDR1 SGHRS and CDR2 YFSETQ come from the germline V gene. This CDR3 region has 18 residues. CDR3 residues: CASSLYGSGRAAAYEQYF. In nucleotides, the CDR3 is TGCGCCAGCAGCTTGTATGGTAGCGGGAGGGCAGCGGCCTACGAGCAGTACTTC.

The genes are TRBV6-5 and TRBJ2-5; possibly TRBD1 for D (5 bases). Trimming took off 2 bases at V and 5 bases at J, with 12 bases between the two ends. CDR3 length: 14 amino acids. The germline gives CDR1 MNHEY, CDR2 SVGAGI. The CDR3 region is CASSYGAARETQYF. CDR3 sequence (DNA): TGTGCCAGCAGTTACGGGGCCGCCAGGGAGACCCAGTACTTC.

This clone was seen only a few times. The gene calls are TRBV29-1 and TRBJ1-2; D perhaps matches TRBD1 (5 bases). V gave up 3 bases and J gave up 5 bases, with 10 bases separating them. Germline V gives CDR1 SQVTM, CDR2 ANQGSEA. This CDR3 comprises 12 residues. CDR3 sequence reads: CSVDTGAYGYTF. For the CDR3, the DNA is TGCAGCGTTGATACAGGTGCTTATGGCTACACCTTC.

The chain has TRBV4-1 and TRBJ2-6; TRBD1 aligns across 9 bases. The V gene end was trimmed by 0 bases and the J gene end by 3 bases; junction bases not matched to a gene: 6. CDR1 is MGHRA, CDR2 YSYEKL, per germline. The CDR3 spans 18 residues. The CDR3 DNA reads as TGCGCCAGCAGCCAAGAAGGACAGGGGCGAAGTGGGGCCAACGTCCTGACTTTC. Translating it yields CASSQEGQGRSGANVLTF.

This clone was seen more than once but under ten times. This sequence joins TRBV7-8 and TRBJ2-1; 9 nucleotides line up with TRBD2. The CDR3 has 15 residues. The germline V gene has CDR1 SGHVS and CDR2 FQNEAQ. V dropped 6 bases and J dropped 7; count of bases not matched to a gene: 10. CDR3: CASSRSGGRWNEQFF. CDR3 nucleotides: TGTGCCAGCAGTCGAAGCGGGGGGAGGTGGAATGAGCAGTTCTTC.

Worth noting for this clone: Additional DNA sequences in this sample encode the identical CDR3. V and J are TRBV12-5 and TRBJ1-1; the D is unclear. CDR1 is LGHNT and CDR2 is FRNRAP in the germline V gene. Trimming removed 1 base at V and 4 bases at J, with 19 bases between. The CDR3 loop spans 17 amino acids. The CDR3 DNA reads TGTGCTAGTGGTTTGGAGGATTCGAGACGGGGTCTCACTGAAGCTTTCTTT. It encodes CASGLEDSRRGLTEAFF. The full variable domain, completed using reference TRBV12-5 and TRBJ1-1, is DARVTQTPRHKVTEMGQEVTMRCQPILGHNTVFWYRQTMMQGLELLAYFRNRAPLDDSGMPKDRFSAEMPDATLATLKIQPSEPRDSAVYFCASGLEDSRRGLTEAFFGQGTRLTVV.

On this clone itself: Germline is not matched at one junction end, which may reflect a read error. Within the sample, other DNA sequences also encode this same CDR3. V usage is TRBV5-4 and J usage is TRBJ2-3; D possibly corresponds to TRBD2 (5 bases). Germline loops: CDR1 SGHNT, CDR2 YYREEE (reference sequence). This CDR3 is built from 18 residues. CDR3 sequence (DNA): TGTGCCAGCAGCTTGACGACGGGGAGTATAGGGCGCACAGATACACAGTATTTT. It is translated as CASSLTTGSIGRTDTQYF.

J is TRBJ2-3 and V is TRBV7-9; D may be TRBD2 (5 bases). V lost 1 base and J lost 5, with 10 bases in between. The V gene's germline CDR1 is SEHNR and CDR2 FQNEAQ (reference sequence). The CDR3 has 14 residues. The CDR3 coding sequence is TGTGCCAGCAGCTTAGATTCTCGGGGAGATACGCAGTATTTT. Translation: CASSLDSRGDTQYF.

The chain couples TRBV5-1 to TRBJ2-1; D is unclear. CDR3 length: 14 amino acids. V was shortened by 4 bases and J by 4 bases, with 12 bases between the two germline ends. Per the germline V gene, CDR1 is SGHRS and CDR2 is YFSETQ. In DNA, the CDR3 is TGCGCCAGCAGCCACCCGGAGCGATACAATGAGCAGTTCTTC. Amino acids: CASSHPERYNEQFF.

J is TRBJ2-2 and V is TRBV6-4; D is uncertain. This CDR3 spans 13 amino acids. Trimming shortened V by 4 bases and J by 4 bases, and 7 bases separated the two germline ends. Germline V gene sequence: CDR1 MRHNA, CDR2 SNTAGT. CDR3 loop: CASSVALTGELFF. CDR3 DNA sequence: TGTGCCAGCAGTGTCGCGCTCACCGGGGAGCTGTTTTTT.

The CDR3 region has the DNA TGTGCCAGCAGCCCAACTCCTAGTCCCTTGGCTTCCTCCAGCACAGATACGCAGTATTTT. It specifies CASSPTPSPLASSSTDTQYF. The rearrangement joins TRBV5-4 to TRBJ2-3; D not certain. Trimming stripped 4 bases from V and 0 bases from J, with 27 bases between. There are 20 residues in the CDR3. The germline CDR1 and CDR2 sequences are SGHNT and YYREEE (reference sequence).

The V gene is TRBV7-2, the J gene TRBJ1-1; 8 bases map to TRBD1. After removal of 5 bases from V and 4 bases from J, the junction contained 3 bases not matched to a gene. The CDR3 is made up of 13 amino acids. In germline, CDR1 is SGHTA, CDR2 FQGNSA. The CDR3 bases are TGTGCCAGCAGCCCACAGGGGGGCACTGAAGCTTTCTTT. The encoded protein is CASSPQGGTEAFF.

This clone was picked up a small number of times. The chain recombines TRBV5-1 with TRBJ2-7; 9 bases match TRBD1. This CDR3 region has 13 residues. The ends lost 7 bases at V and 7 bases at J; junction bases unmatched: 9. The germline V gene has CDR1 SGHRS and CDR2 YFSETQ. This CDR3 is CASRDRDFPEQYF. The DNA of the CDR3 is TGCGCCAGCCGGGACAGGGACTTTCCGGAGCAGTACTTC.

The V gene is TRBV6-5, the J gene TRBJ2-1; D possibly corresponds to TRBD2 (5 bases). V was cut by 4 bases and J by 3 bases, with 13 bases left in between. The CDR3 consists of 15 residues. Germline CDR1 and CDR2: MNHEY and SVGAGI. The DNA for the CDR3 is TGTGCCAGCAGTTTACAGTCCGCGGGCTACAATGAGCAGTTCTTC. Protein sequence: CASSLQSAGYNEQFF.